This T cell receptor (beta chain) was sequenced during a study of T cells in Graves' hyperthyroidism and ophthalmopathy. Study context: Pretreatment peripheral blood was obtained at initial diagnosis.

The V end was cut by 5 bases, the J end by 2 bases, with 14 bases between. This CDR3 comprises 15 residues. Per germline, CDR1 MNHNS and CDR2 SASEGT. RNA transcripts yielded amplified TCR beta CDR3 regions. The HTBI primer set drove a first-round RT-PCR of the TCR CDR3. TCRdb processed the multiplex PCR reads anew with MiXCR; each CDR3 protein has one entry. The table lists 350,000 or so distinct CDR3 sequences, roughly 20% of them singletons. This clonotype has at least ten counts. The antigen is unknown. General study results and limits: A model built on 13 V-J features separated ophthalmopathy from stable hyperthyroidism.

The TCR was taken from a woman aged 45-65 years with Graves' hyperthyroidism. J is TRBJ2-3 and V is TRBV6-1; D is undetermined. Sequencing input: blood. This CDR3 is CASSLSGPYTDTQYF. The CDR3 nucleotides are TGTGCCAGCAGTTTATCCGGGCCCTACACAGATACGCAGTATTTT.